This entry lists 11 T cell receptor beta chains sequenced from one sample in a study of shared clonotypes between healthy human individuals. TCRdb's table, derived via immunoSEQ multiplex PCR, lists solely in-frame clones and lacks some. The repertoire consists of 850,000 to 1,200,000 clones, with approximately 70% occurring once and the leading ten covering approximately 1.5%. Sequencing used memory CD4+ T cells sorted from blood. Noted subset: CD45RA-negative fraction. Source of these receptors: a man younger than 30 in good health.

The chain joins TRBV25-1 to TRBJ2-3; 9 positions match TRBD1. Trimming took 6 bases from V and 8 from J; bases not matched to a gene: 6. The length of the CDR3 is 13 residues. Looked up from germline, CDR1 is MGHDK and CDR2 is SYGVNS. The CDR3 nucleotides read TGTGCCAGCAGGGAACAGGGGGCCGTTACGCAGTATTTT. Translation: CASREQGAVTQYF. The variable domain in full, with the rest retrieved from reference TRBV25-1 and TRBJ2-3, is EADIYQTPRYLVIGTGKKITLECSQTMGHDKMYWYQQDPGMELHLIHYSYGVNSTEKGDLSSESTVSRIRTEHFPLTLESARPSHTSQYLCASREQGAVTQYFGPGTRLTVL.

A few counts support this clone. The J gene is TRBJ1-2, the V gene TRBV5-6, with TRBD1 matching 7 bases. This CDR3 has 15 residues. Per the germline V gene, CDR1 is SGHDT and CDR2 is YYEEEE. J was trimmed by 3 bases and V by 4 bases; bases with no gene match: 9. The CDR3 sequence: CASSHDRVRYYGYTF. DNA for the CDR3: TGTGCCAGCAGCCACGACAGGGTACGGTACTATGGCTACACCTTC.

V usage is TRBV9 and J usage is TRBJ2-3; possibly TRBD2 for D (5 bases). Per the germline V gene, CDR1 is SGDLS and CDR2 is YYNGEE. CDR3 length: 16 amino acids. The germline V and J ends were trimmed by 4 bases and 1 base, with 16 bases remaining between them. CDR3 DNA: TGTGCCAGCAGCCCCCGTTGGGGTAGCGGCACAGATACGCAGTATTTT. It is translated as CASSPRWGSGTDTQYF.

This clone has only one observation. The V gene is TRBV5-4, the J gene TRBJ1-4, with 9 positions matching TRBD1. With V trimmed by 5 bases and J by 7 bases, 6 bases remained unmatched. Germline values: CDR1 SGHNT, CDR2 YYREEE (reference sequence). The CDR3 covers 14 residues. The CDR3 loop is CASSGQGTFEKLFF. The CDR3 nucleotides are TGTGCCAGCAGTGGACAGGGGACTTTTGAAAAACTGTTTTTT.

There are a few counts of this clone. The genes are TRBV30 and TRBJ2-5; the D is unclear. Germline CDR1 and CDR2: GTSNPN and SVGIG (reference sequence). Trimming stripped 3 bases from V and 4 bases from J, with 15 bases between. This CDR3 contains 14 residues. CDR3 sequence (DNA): TGTGCCTGGAGGAACTTCGGCGGCGGAGAGACCCAGTACTTC. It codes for CAWRNFGGGETQYF.

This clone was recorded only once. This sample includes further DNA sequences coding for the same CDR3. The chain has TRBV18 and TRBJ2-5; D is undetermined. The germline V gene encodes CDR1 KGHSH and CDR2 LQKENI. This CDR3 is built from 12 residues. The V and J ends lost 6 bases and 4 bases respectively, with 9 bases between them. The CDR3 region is CASSPNGETQYF. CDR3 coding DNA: TGTGCCAGCTCGCCGAATGGAGAGACCCAGTACTTC.

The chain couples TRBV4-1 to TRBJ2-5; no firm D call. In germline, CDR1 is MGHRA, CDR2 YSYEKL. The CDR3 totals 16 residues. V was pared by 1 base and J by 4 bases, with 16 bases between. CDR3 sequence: CASSQGTRVERETQYF. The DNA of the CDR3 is TGCGCCAGCAGCCAAGGTACTCGGGTTGAGAGAGAGACCCAGTACTTC.

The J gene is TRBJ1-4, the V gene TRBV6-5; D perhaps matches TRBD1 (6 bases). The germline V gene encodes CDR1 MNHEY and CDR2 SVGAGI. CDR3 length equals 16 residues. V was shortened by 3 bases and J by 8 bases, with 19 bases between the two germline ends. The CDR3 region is CASSYRSGTSREKLFF. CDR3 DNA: TGTGCCAGCAGTTATCGATCAGGGACATCCCGAGAAAAACTGTTTTTT.

The CDR3: CASTIGAGVYNEQFF. The CDR3 DNA follows: TGTGCCAGTACCATAGGGGCGGGAGTCTACAATGAGCAGTTCTTC. This chain connects TRBV19 to TRBJ2-1, with 7 bases fitting TRBD2. There are 15 residues in the CDR3. Trimming removed 7 bases from V and 3 bases from J; junction bases left unmatched: 9. CDR1 LNHDA and CDR2 SQIVND come from the germline V gene (reference sequence).

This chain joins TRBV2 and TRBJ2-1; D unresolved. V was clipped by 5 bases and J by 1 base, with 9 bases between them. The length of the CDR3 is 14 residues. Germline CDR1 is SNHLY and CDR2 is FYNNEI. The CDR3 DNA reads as TGTGCCAGCAGTCCAGGATATTCCTACAATGAGCAGTTCTTC. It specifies CASSPGYSYNEQFF.

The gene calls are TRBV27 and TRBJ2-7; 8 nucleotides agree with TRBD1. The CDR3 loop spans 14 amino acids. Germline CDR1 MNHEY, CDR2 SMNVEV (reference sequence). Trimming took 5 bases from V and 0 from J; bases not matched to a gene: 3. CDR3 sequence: CASSRDRSSYEQYF. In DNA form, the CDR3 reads TGTGCCAGCAGTCGGGACAGGAGCTCCTACGAGCAGTACTTC.